A single sample gave rise to the 24 T cell receptor beta chains below, sequenced in a study of a mutant IDH1 vaccine in newly diagnosed glioma. Described time point: week 35, safety follow-up. Doses of 300 ug of mutant IDH1 20-mer peptide were given with topical imiquimod. Sequencing was performed with immunoSEQ multiplex PCR; in TCRdb, only in-frame clones are kept and a portion is missing. The sample has about 72,000 clones; roughly 80% are singletons. For these receptors, no antigen is known. The source material was PBMCs, sampled from a glioma patient whose treatment included an IDH1 peptide vaccine. Receptors originate from a man aged 18 to 29 with glioma.

This chain uses TRBV5-4 with TRBJ2-1; 7 bases are a match to TRBD2. CDR3 length: 15 residues. Unmatched junction bases numbered 9, after V lost 5 bases and J lost 4 bases. Germline V gene lookup returns CDR1 SGHNT and CDR2 YYREEE (reference sequence). The CDR3 reads CASSPGIAGYNEQFF. The DNA of the CDR3 is TGTGCCAGCAGTCCCGGGATAGCGGGTTACAATGAGCAGTTCTTC.

This clone was counted many times. V usage is TRBV7-3 and J usage is TRBJ2-7; TRBD2 is a possible D gene (6 bases). V gave up 4 bases and J gave up 3 bases, with 10 bases separating them. The CDR3 length is 13 residues. Germline V gene lookup returns CDR1 SGHTA and CDR2 FQGTGA. The CDR3 protein is CASSSGGLYEQYF. Here the CDR3 DNA reads TGTGCCAGCAGCTCCGGGGGACTCTACGAGCAGTACTTC.

The gene calls are TRBV25-1 and TRBJ2-1; 15 nucleotides match TRBD2. Germline V gene data show CDR1 as MGHDK and CDR2 as SYGVNS. J gave up 8 bases and V 3 bases, and 5 bases lay outside the gene matches. The CDR3 has 16 amino acids. The CDR3 loop reads CASSEGTSGRIDEQFF. CDR3 DNA sequence: TGTGCCAGCAGTGAGGGGACTAGCGGGAGGATCGATGAGCAGTTCTTC.

This chain uses TRBV11-2 with TRBJ2-7; TRBD2 matches 12 bases. The V segment lost 5 bases and the J segment 9 bases; nucleotides outside the gene matches: 11. The CDR3 loop spans 15 amino acids. CDR1 and CDR2 from the germline V gene are SGHAT and FQNNGV. The chain's CDR3 is CASSTLAGGRNGQYF. CDR3 nucleotides: TGTGCCAGCAGCACCCTAGCGGGGGGGAGGAACGGGCAGTACTTC.

This rearrangement joins TRBV4-1 to TRBJ1-1; 7 bases match TRBD1. Trimming removed 3 bases from V and 6 bases from J; junction bases left unmatched: 13. The CDR3 has 16 residues. Per the germline V gene, CDR1 is MGHRA and CDR2 is YSYEKL. The CDR3 coding sequence is TGCGCCAGCAGCCAGCTGGGACAGCTTTCGGTGGCTGAAGCTTTCTTT. Encoded protein: CASSQLGQLSVAEAFF.

This chain links TRBV5-6 with TRBJ2-5, with D possibly being TRBD1 (6 bases). CDR3 length: 13 residues. CDR1 and CDR2 from the germline V gene are SGHDT and YYEEEE. V lost 2 bases to trimming and J lost 5 bases, with 10 bases between them. In nucleotides, the CDR3 is TGTGCCAGCAGCTTTTGGGGGCGGGAGACCCAGTACTTC. Amino acid sequence: CASSFWGRETQYF.

CDR3 sequence (DNA): TGTGCCAGCAGTTGGGGACAGGGGGTCAATCAGCCCCAGCATTTT. It codes for CASSWGQGVNQPQHF. This chain connects TRBV6-5 to TRBJ1-5; 11 bases match TRBD1. Germline V gene sequence: CDR1 MNHEY, CDR2 SVGAGI. Losses at the gene ends were 4 bases for V and 3 bases for J; bases not matched to a gene: 2. The CDR3 totals 15 residues.

J is TRBJ1-1 and V is TRBV6-5; D call uncertain. CDR1 is MNHEY and CDR2 is SVGAGI in the germline V gene. This CDR3 spans 13 amino acids. Trimming removed 5 bases from V and 1 base from J, with 8 bases in between. CDR3 sequence: CASSLQTNTEAFF. CDR3 sequence (DNA): TGTGCCAGCAGTCTACAGACGAACACTGAAGCTTTCTTT.

Only a few counts were recorded for this clone. V gene TRBV7-2 combines with J gene TRBJ1-2; the D gene is possibly TRBD1 (5 bases). Germline CDR1 reads SGHTA; CDR2 reads FQGNSA. This CDR3 has 16 amino acids. V gave up 4 bases and J gave up 7 bases, with 22 bases separating them. CDR3 amino acids: CASSSQGSGHLRGYTF. The CDR3 DNA reads TGTGCCAGCAGCTCTCAGGGCTCCGGACACCTCCGTGGCTACACCTTC.

This clone was counted between two and nine times. V is TRBV5-1 and J is TRBJ1-1; no clear D. The CDR3 has 17 residues. Trimming took 4 bases from V and 1 from J, leaving 20 bases between them. Germline V gene data show CDR1 as SGHRS and CDR2 as YFSETQ. The CDR3 loop is CASSAWFGKPWNTEAFF. The DNA of the CDR3 is TGCGCCAGCAGCGCCTGGTTTGGGAAGCCGTGGAACACTGAAGCTTTCTTT.

V gene TRBV30 combines with J gene TRBJ1-2; D perhaps matches TRBD1 (5 bases). In germline, CDR1 is GTSNPN, CDR2 SVGIG (reference sequence). The CDR3 contains 16 residues. Trimming shortened V by 3 bases and J by 6 bases, and 23 bases separated the two germline ends. The CDR3 protein is CAWRVLRGERENGYTF. As DNA, the CDR3 is TGTGCCTGGAGGGTTCTCCGGGGGGAGCGGGAGAATGGCTACACCTTC.

The chain uses TRBV7-9 and TRBJ2-3; 9 positions match TRBD1. J gave up 2 bases and V 0 bases, and 6 bases lay outside the gene matches. This CDR3 is built from 17 residues. The germline gives CDR1 SEHNR, CDR2 FQNEAQ (reference sequence). The chain's CDR3 is CASSLAKGQGFTDTQYF. CDR3 in DNA: TGTGCCAGCAGCTTAGCAAAGGGACAGGGATTCACAGATACGCAGTATTTT.

The chain links TRBV6-5 to TRBJ2-2, with D perhaps TRBD1 (6 bases). The CDR3 consists of 16 residues. Per the germline V gene, CDR1 is MNHEY and CDR2 is SVGAGI. Between the trimmed V and J ends, which lost 2 bases and 0 bases, there was a span of 10 bases. The CDR3 bases are TGTGCCAGCAGTTACGCAGGGGCGTCGAACACCGGGGAGCTGTTTTTT. It translates to CASSYAGASNTGELFF.

The genes are TRBV4-3 and TRBJ2-2, with D tentatively TRBD1 (5 bases). CDR1 and CDR2 from the germline V gene are LGHNA and YSLEER. Trimming cost V 3 bases and J 5 bases, with 13 bases left between them. This CDR3 has 15 amino acids. The CDR3 here is CASSHAWTMTGELFF. The CDR3 DNA reads as TGCGCCAGCAGCCACGCTTGGACAATGACCGGGGAGCTGTTTTTT.

The rearrangement joins TRBV18 to TRBJ2-7, with 7 bases lining up with TRBD1. The CDR3 length is 14 residues. Germline V lookup: CDR1 KGHSH, CDR2 LQKENI. V shed 3 bases, J shed 3 bases, and the junction held 5 bases outside the gene matches. The CDR3 coding sequence is TGTGCCAGCTCACCCCGGGACAGAGACTACGAGCAGTACTTC. This sequence encodes CASSPRDRDYEQYF.

This clone has just one count. The chain is built from TRBV7-2 and TRBJ1-1; TRBD1 is a possible D gene (5 bases). CDR1 is SGHTA and CDR2 is FQGNSA in the germline V gene. V shed 2 bases and J shed 4 bases, with 8 bases lying between them. The CDR3 has 13 amino acids. CDR3 region: CASSLLGTTEAFF. The CDR3 region has the DNA TGTGCCAGCAGCTTACTAGGGACCACTGAAGCTTTCTTT.

This chain uses TRBV2 with TRBJ1-2, with unresolved D. Trimming shortened V by 3 bases and J by 0 bases, and 2 bases separated the two germline ends. The CDR3 totals 12 residues. Germline CDR1 SNHLY, CDR2 FYNNEI. This chain's CDR3 is CASSDSNYGYTF. The CDR3 nucleotides read TGTGCCAGCAGTGATTCTAACTATGGCTACACCTTC.

V and J are TRBV19 and TRBJ1-1, with 9 nucleotides matching TRBD1. V gave up 2 bases and J gave up 1 base; unmatched junction bases: 8. This CDR3 is 17 amino acids long. Germline CDR1 is LNHDA and CDR2 is SQIVND (reference sequence). The CDR3 loop is CASSIRIYRGQNTEAFF. DNA for the CDR3: TGTGCCAGTAGTATACGTATATACAGGGGGCAGAACACTGAAGCTTTCTTT.

V is TRBV5-6 and J is TRBJ2-1; D unresolved. The germline V gene has CDR1 SGHDT and CDR2 YYEEEE. V was cut by 0 bases and J by 3 bases, with 10 bases left in between. The CDR3 runs to 15 residues. The CDR3 DNA reads TGTGCCAGCAGCTTGGGGGATGTTTTCTACAATGAGCAGTTCTTC. The encoded protein is CASSLGDVFYNEQFF. The whole variable domain, remainder taken from reference TRBV5-6 and TRBJ2-1, is DAGVTQSPTHLIKTRGQQVTLRCSPKSGHDTVSWYQQALGQGPQFIFQYYEEEERQRGNFPDRFSGHQFPNYSSELNVNALLLGDSALYLCASSLGDVFYNEQFFGPGTRLTVL.

The chain is built from TRBV10-3 and TRBJ1-5, with D unclear. The V end was cut by 7 bases, the J end by 4 bases, with 17 bases between. The CDR3 is 15 residues long. Per the germline V gene, CDR1 is ENHRY and CDR2 is SYGVKD. The CDR3 DNA reads TGTGCCATCATTCCTCGGGCCAATGTTAATCAGCCCCAGCATTTT. Translated: CAIIPRANVNQPQHF.

The V call is TRBV13, the J call TRBJ1-2; weak D call: TRBD1 (6 bases). V was trimmed by 3 bases and J by 1 base, leaving 9 bases between them. From germline, CDR1 is PRHDT and CDR2 FYEKMQ (reference sequence). The CDR3 totals 14 residues. In DNA form, the CDR3 reads TGTGCCAGCAGCTTCCGGGGGCATAACTATGGCTACACCTTC. Translating it yields CASSFRGHNYGYTF. Variable domain in full (rest from reference TRBV13 and TRBJ1-2): AAGVIQSPRHLIKEKRETATLKCYPIPRHDTVYWYQQGPGQDPQFLISFYEKMQSDKGSIPDRFSAQQFSDYHSELNMSSLELGDSALYFCASSFRGHNYGYTFGSGTRLTVV.

The chain carries TRBV30 and TRBJ1-1; D not certain. V gave up 0 bases and J gave up 3 bases, with 8 bases separating them. Germline loops: CDR1 GTSNPN, CDR2 SVGIG (reference sequence). The CDR3 contains 13 residues. CDR3 nucleotides: TGTGCCTGGAGTGTTGGCAGGCACACTGAAGCTTTCTTT. Its protein is CAWSVGRHTEAFF.

The chain joins TRBV19 to TRBJ1-2, with no clear D. The CDR3 has 13 amino acids. CDR1 LNHDA and CDR2 SQIVND come from the germline V gene (reference sequence). Trimming left V 6 bases short and J 6 bases short, with 14 bases between. DNA for the CDR3: TGTGCCAGTAGCACAGAAGTAGGGAATGGCTACACCTTC. It yields the protein CASSTEVGNGYTF.

This clone appeared once. The V gene is TRBV27, the J gene TRBJ1-4; D not resolved. This CDR3 comprises 14 residues. V was cut by 3 bases and J by 0 bases, with 5 bases left in between. Germline CDR1 is MNHEY and CDR2 is SMNVEV (reference sequence). The CDR3 here is CASSFGSTNEKLFF. In nucleotides, the CDR3 is TGTGCCAGCAGTTTTGGTTCAACTAATGAAAAACTGTTTTTT.